This TCR beta chain was captured by sequencing in a study of control samples from healthy donors and cancer patients (dated by TCRdb to about 2020). The CDR3 numbers 16 residues from cysteine through phenylalanine. The sequence is cut down to CDR3 DNA, 48 bases in frame from base 1. CDR1 and CDR2, per the germline V gene (reference sequence), are LNHNV and YYDKDF. Compared with germline, V lacks 1 base and J lacks 2 bases; bases without a gene match: 5. The library was built by means of the immunoSEQ multiplex PCR assay. The clones in this table, taken by TCRdb from immuneACCESS, are in-frame only. Not every clone is retained; where verified, under half of the shortfall comes from an unresolved V gene, and the cause of the rest is unknown. The sample table records about 160,000 clones; approximately 90% of these occur just once. The ten most abundant clones make up 12% of the sample. This clone was seen once. Its antigen is not yet known. No much larger clone exists at a distance of one base, and base qualities are not known.

Recombination joined TRBV15 with TRBJ2-3; 8 central bases correspond to TRBD1. The source material was blood. This receptor was obtained from a young man in good health. The CDR3 protein sequence reads: CATSRGAGQVTDTQYF. The nucleotides are TGTGCCACCAGCAGAGGCGCGGGACAGGTCACAGATACGCAGTATTTT.